The clone carrying this T cell receptor (beta chain) was counted once. A much larger clone differs by one base, so this may be a read error. This CDR3 region has 15 residues. Germline values: CDR1 SGHRS, CDR2 YFSETQ. The data originate from a study of regulatory T cells in long-lasting Graves disease. Library construction for TCR beta used iRepertoire HTBI primers and Arm-PCR of CDR3 regions. Authors' analysis steps: Throughout the samples, researchers identified 50 to 75 TRBV and approximately 15 TRBJ segments. MiXCR, run by TCRdb on the multiplex PCR reads, gives a single entry per CDR3 protein. These V and J calls are TCRdb output, not the study's own analysis. The data show some 560,000 distinct CDR3 sequences, about 16% seen once. The time point here: newly diagnosed GD, antithyroid drugs for less than 3 months. The TCR library was made from RNA extracted from PBMCs. These data were likewise used in another study, on T cells in Graves' hyperthyroidism and ophthalmopathy. That source reports: Those patients with uncontrolled infection, other autoimmune disease, pregnancy or lactation were excluded. Diagnoses rested on clinical symptoms, serum thyroxine and TRAb, thyroid ultrasound and orbital computed tomography. TCR CDR3 regions were first amplified by RT-PCR with HTBI primers.

This sample comprised peripheral blood mononuclear cells (PBMCs), obtained at new diagnosis, from a patient treated with antithyroid drugs. V is TRBV5-1 and J is TRBJ2-7; D is possibly TRBD1 or TRBD2 (7 bases each). This TCR was recovered from a woman aged 35-60 years with Graves disease. CDR3 sequence: CASSYSGGANNEQYF. DNA for the CDR3: TGTGCCAGCAGCTACTCAGGGGGGGCGAACAATGAGCAGTACTTC.